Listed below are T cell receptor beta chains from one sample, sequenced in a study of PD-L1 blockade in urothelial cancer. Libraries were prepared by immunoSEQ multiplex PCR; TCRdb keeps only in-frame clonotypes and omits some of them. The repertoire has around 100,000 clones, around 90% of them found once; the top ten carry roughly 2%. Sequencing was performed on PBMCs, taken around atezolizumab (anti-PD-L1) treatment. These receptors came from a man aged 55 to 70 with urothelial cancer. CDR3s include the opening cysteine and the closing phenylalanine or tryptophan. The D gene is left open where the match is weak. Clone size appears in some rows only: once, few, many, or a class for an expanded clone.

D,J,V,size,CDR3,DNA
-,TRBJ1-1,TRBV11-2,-,CASSLDSRGPEAFF,TGTGCCAGCTCCCTTGACTCCAGGGGCCCTGAAGCTTTCTTT
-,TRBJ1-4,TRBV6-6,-,CASSYGGAGEKLFF,TGTGCCAGCAGTTACGGAGGGGCGGGGGAAAAACTGTTTTTT
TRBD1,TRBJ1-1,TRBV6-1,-,CASRDRGLGNTEAFF,TGTGCCAGCAGGGACAGGGGGCTTGGGAACACTGAAGCTTTCTTT
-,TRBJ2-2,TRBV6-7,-,CASSYSPGQVTGELFF,TGTGCCAGCAGTTACTCGCCTGGACAAGTCACCGGGGAGCTGTTTTTT
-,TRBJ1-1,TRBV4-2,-,CASSQPGLNTEAFF,TGTGCCAGCAGCCAACCAGGGCTGAACACTGAAGCTTTCTTT
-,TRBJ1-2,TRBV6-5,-,CASSYDTSGTIGYTF,TGTGCCAGCAGTTACGATACGTCGGGAACTATTGGCTACACCTTC
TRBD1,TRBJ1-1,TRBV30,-,CAWSVQGGLAFF,TGTGCCTGGAGTGTACAGGGGGGTTTGGCTTTCTTT
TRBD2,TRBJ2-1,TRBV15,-,CATSLPSGANEQFF,TGTGCCACCAGCCTTCCTAGCGGGGCAAATGAGCAGTTCTTC
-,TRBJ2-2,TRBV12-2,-,CASRQGLAGAKDTGELFF,TGTGCAAGTCGCCAGGGACTAGCGGGGGCCAAGGACACCGGGGAGCTGTTTTTT
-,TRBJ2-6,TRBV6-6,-,CASSPHGTGANVLTF,TGTGCCAGCAGTCCCCACGGGACTGGGGCCAACGTCCTGACTTTC
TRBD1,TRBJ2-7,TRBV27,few,CASSSLDRGHEQYF,TGTGCCAGCAGTTCCCTCGACAGGGGGCACGAGCAGTACTTC
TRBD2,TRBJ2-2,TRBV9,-,CASSGTSGNTGELFF,TGTGCCAGCAGCGGGACTAGCGGGAACACCGGGGAGCTGTTTTTT
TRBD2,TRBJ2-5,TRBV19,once,CATSGKGGATQYF,TGTGCCACCTCGGGGAAGGGAGGGGCGACCCAGTACTTC
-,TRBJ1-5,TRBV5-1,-,CASSEAGGQPQHF,TGCGCCAGCAGCGAGGCGGGTGGTCAGCCCCAGCATTTT
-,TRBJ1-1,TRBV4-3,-,CASSHAGYRPEAFF,TGCGCCAGCAGCCACGCCGGATACAGGCCTGAAGCTTTCTTT
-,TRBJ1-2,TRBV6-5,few,CASSRVDMGGGYTF,TGTGCCAGCAGTAGGGTAGATATGGGAGGTGGCTACACCTTC
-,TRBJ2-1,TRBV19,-,CASSITSLYNEQFF,TGTGCCAGTAGTATCACTAGCCTGTACAATGAGCAGTTCTTC
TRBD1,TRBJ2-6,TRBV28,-,CASSLSRGLVGANVLTF,TGTGCCAGCAGTTTAAGCAGGGGGCTAGTAGGGGCCAACGTCCTGACTTTC
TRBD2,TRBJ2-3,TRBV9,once,CASSPPLGGGEHTDTQYF,TGTGCCAGCAGCCCACCTCTGGGCGGGGGGGAGCACACAGATACGCAGTATTTT
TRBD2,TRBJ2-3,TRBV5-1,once,CASSLGTSGGADTQYF,TGCGCCAGCAGCTTGGGGACTAGCGGGGGGGCAGATACGCAGTATTTT
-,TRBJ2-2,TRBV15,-,CATSRDLRSTGELFF,TGTGCCACCAGCAGAGATTTAAGGAGCACCGGGGAGCTGTTTTTT
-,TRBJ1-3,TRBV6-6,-,CASTPSGGGSGNTIYF,TGTGCCAGCACGCCCTCCGGGGGGGGCTCTGGAAACACCATATATTTT
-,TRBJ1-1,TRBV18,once,CASSPPSVNTEAFF,TGTGCCAGCTCACCACCGTCGGTGAACACTGAAGCTTTCTTT
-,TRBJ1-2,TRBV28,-,CASRTPLIQLHYGYTF,TGTGCCAGCAGAACCCCCTTAATACAGCTACACTATGGCTACACCTTC
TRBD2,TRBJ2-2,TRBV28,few,CASSFTSGVNTGELFF,TGTGCCAGCAGTTTCACTAGCGGGGTGAACACCGGGGAGCTGTTTTTT
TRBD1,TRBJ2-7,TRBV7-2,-,CASSRNPPGQSYEQYF,TGTGCCAGCAGCCGCAACCCTCCGGGACAGTCCTACGAGCAGTACTTC
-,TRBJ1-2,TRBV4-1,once,CASSQDLRSNYGYTF,TGCGCCAGCAGCCAAGATTTGAGGTCTAACTATGGCTACACCTTC